The T cell receptor beta chain described here comes from a study of blood T cells in healthy people across ages. Study-level findings and limits: Age showed a roughly linear inverse relationship with TCR beta diversity per million T cells.

The extraction recovered at least 5.5 micrograms of total RNA per sample. This clonotype was counted between two and nine times. Its matching antigen is unknown. A second 7 to 11 cycle PCR used barcoded and J-beta primers. Every single cDNA molecule received a tag from a template-switch adaptor with 12 random nucleotides. All samples yielded 3 million or more CDR3-containing paired-end reads. TCRdb processed the 5' RACE reads anew with MiXCR; each CDR3 protein has one entry. The sample contains about 290,000 distinct CDR3 sequences, 27% of which appear only once. CDR1 and CDR2 from the germline V gene are SEHNR and FQNEAQ (reference sequence). V shed 3 bases and J shed 2 bases, with 21 bases lying between them. This CDR3 region has 18 residues.

The chain joins TRBV7-9 to TRBJ2-3, with D perhaps TRBD2 (5 bases). This sequence originates from a woman between 65 and 79 years old in good health. Specimen: blood. As DNA, the CDR3 is TGTGCCAGCAGCTTGGTCCCCTACGGGGTTACGCACACAGATACGCAGTATTTT. Protein product: CASSLVPYGVTHTDTQYF.